This TCR beta chain was profiled in a study of vaccination and CD4 T cells after COVID-19. As for the study in general: Vaccination of participants consisted of two doses of either BNT162b2 or mRNA-1273 vaccine. Culture controls were given either a CEFX pool, an HIV-1 Nef pool, or no peptide.

Treatment meaning: approximately nine-day PBMC culture with coronavirus spike peptide pools or control peptides (ViraFEST assay). After expanding antigen-specific T cells with peptide pools, ViraFEST sequenced their TCRs. Peptide pools at 9.5 to 10 ug/ml stimulated under 2.5 million PBMCs per well with about 9.1 IU/ml IL-2. An Oncomine TCR Beta short-read assay was used to sequence the DNA from cultured CD4+ T cells. TCRdb used MiXCR to reprocess the PCR reads, holding one entry per CDR3 protein. The data contain some 20,000 distinct CDR3 sequences, 40% to 55% of them seen just once; the ten biggest clones take up about 3.2%. For this clonotype: Its antigen is currently unknown.

This TCR derives from a human donor who had recovered from COVID-19. The sample consisted of CD4+ T cells from blood, cultured in vitro, taken after SARS-CoV-2 vaccination.

In DNA, the CDR3 is TGCAGTGCTGGGCGGACGACGGTGGGAAACACCATATATTTT. It yields the protein CSAGRTTVGNTIYF. This chain connects TRBV20-1 to TRBJ1-3; D ambiguous. CDR3 length: 14 amino acids. Germline loops: CDR1 DFQATT, CDR2 SNEGSKA (reference sequence). Deletions cut 5 bases from V and 4 bases from J, with 15 bases between.